This is a list of T cell receptor beta chains from one sample in a study of radiotherapy plus CTLA-4 blockade in lung cancer. Assay: immunoSEQ multiplex PCR; the TCRdb copy retains only in-frame clones and omits some. The data hold fewer than 65,000 clones, with around 75% observed a single time. The specimen was peripheral blood, collected from a patient treated with radiotherapy plus ipilimumab. The origin of the receptors is a human donor with non-small cell lung cancer who had a complete response to radiotherapy plus ipilimumab. The CDR3 runs from the conserved cysteine through the conserved F or W. Fields, in order: J gene, V gene, D gene, clone size, CDR3 protein, CDR3 DNA. D genes are given only for firm matches. Part of the rows lack a size; the others show once, few, many or a class for expanded clones.

TRBJ1-5,TRBV28,NA,NA,CASSWQGPQHF,TGTGCCAGCAGCTGGCAGGGTCCCCAGCATTTT
TRBJ2-1,TRBV2,TRBD2,NA,CASLPAGGNNEQFF,TGTGCCAGCCTTCCCGCGGGGGGGAACAATGAGCAGTTCTTC
TRBJ2-2,TRBV9,TRBD2,NA,CASSFRLADTGELFF,TGTGCCAGCAGCTTCCGACTAGCGGACACCGGGGAGCTGTTTTTT
TRBJ1-3,TRBV6-1,NA,NA,CAINSGSGNTIYF,TGTGCCATCAACTCGGGCTCTGGAAACACCATATATTTT
TRBJ2-1,TRBV5-6,TRBD1,NA,CASSLETGGGNEQFF,TGTGCCAGCAGCTTGGAGACAGGGGGTGGGAATGAGCAGTTCTTC
TRBJ1-1,TRBV10-1,TRBD1,NA,CASSGIGTEGEAFF,TGCGCCAGCAGTGGAATAGGGACAGAAGGTGAAGCTTTCTTT
TRBJ1-1,TRBV25-1,NA,NA,CASSSGQNTEAFF,TGTGCCAGCAGTTCGGGACAGAACACTGAAGCTTTCTTT
TRBJ2-3,TRBV18,NA,NA,CASSPQRALTDTQYF,TGTGCCAGCTCACCACAGCGGGCTCTCACAGATACGCAGTATTTT
TRBJ1-6,TRBV30,NA,NA,CAWSRVGVGNSPLHF,TGTGCCTGGAGTCGGGTAGGGGTTGGGAATTCACCCCTCCACTTT
TRBJ1-3,TRBV11-2,TRBD1,NA,CASTEFKIRDSPSGNTIYF,TGTGCCAGCACCGAGTTTAAGATTCGGGACAGTCCGTCTGGAAACACCATATATTTT
TRBJ2-5,TRBV1,NA,once,CTSGSRLAGEEETQYF,TGCACCAGCGGGTCGCGACTAGCGGGAGAAGAAGAGACCCAGTACTTC
TRBJ1-5,TRBV19,NA,NA,CASSYTGVSNQPQHF,TGTGCCAGTAGTTATACAGGAGTTAGCAATCAGCCCCAGCATTTT
TRBJ2-3,TRBV18,TRBD1,few,CASSPRQGTDTQYF,TGTGCCAGCTCACCACGACAGGGGACAGATACGCAGTATTTT
TRBJ1-2,TRBV30,NA,NA,CAWSGGLDGYTF,TGTGCCTGGAGTGGGGGCCTGGATGGCTACACCTTC
TRBJ1-2,TRBV5-1,TRBD1,NA,CASSQKDRASLYGYTF,TGCGCCAGCAGCCAAAAGGACAGGGCTTCCCTCTATGGCTACACCTTC
TRBJ1-6,TRBV2,TRBD1,NA,CASSSGQGNNSPLHF,TGTGCCAGCAGTAGTGGACAGGGAAATAATTCACCCCTCCACTTT
TRBJ2-3,TRBV23-1,TRBD1,NA,CASKRTGTGDNTDTQYF,TGCGCCAGCAAAAGGACAGGGACAGGGGACAACACAGATACGCAGTATTTT
TRBJ1-6,TRBV10-1,TRBD1,NA,CASSPGGPLNSPLHF,TGCGCCAGCAGCCCAGGGGGCCCTCTTAATTCACCCCTCCACTTT
TRBJ1-1,TRBV5-1,TRBD1,few,CASSFSGTANTEAFF,TGCGCCAGCAGCTTTTCCGGGACAGCCAACACTGAAGCTTTCTTT
TRBJ1-2,TRBV9,NA,NA,CASSERTSRHGYTF,TGTGCCAGCAGCGAGCGGACCTCAAGGCATGGCTACACCTTC
TRBJ1-1,TRBV5-4,TRBD1,NA,CASSATGGVGTEAFF,TGTGCCAGCAGCGCTACAGGGGGCGTTGGTACTGAAGCTTTCTTT
TRBJ2-1,TRBV6-4,NA,medium-sized,CASSEGVAGNEQFF,TGTGCCAGCAGTGAAGGGGTGGCGGGAAATGAGCAGTTCTTC
TRBJ1-5,TRBV28,TRBD1,NA,CASSLGQPSGQPQHF,TGTGCCAGCAGTTTGGGACAGCCCAGCGGTCAGCCCCAGCATTTT
TRBJ1-6,TRBV6-5,TRBD1,NA,CASSYLPGTENSPLHF,TGTGCCAGCAGTTACCTTCCAGGGACAGAAAATTCACCCCTCCACTTT
TRBJ1-6,TRBV4-1,NA,NA,CASSQGASPTGNNSPLHF,TGCGCCAGCAGCCAAGGGGCGTCACCGACGGGAAATAATTCCCCCCTCCACTTT
TRBJ1-2,TRBV6-4,TRBD1,NA,CATKKTGTSGLGYTF,TGTGCCACCAAGAAGACAGGGACGAGCGGGCTGGGCTACACCTTC
TRBJ2-1,TRBV27,TRBD1,NA,CASSYPGQGGNEQFF,TGTGCCAGCAGTTACCCCGGACAGGGGGGAAATGAGCAGTTCTTC
TRBJ1-1,TRBV19,TRBD1,few,CASIRQGLGDTEAFF,TGTGCCAGTATCAGACAGGGGCTTGGGGACACTGAAGCTTTCTTT
TRBJ1-1,TRBV6-1,TRBD1,medium-sized,CASSDRGHTEAFF,TGTGCCAGCAGTGACAGGGGGCACACTGAAGCTTTCTTT
TRBJ2-7,TRBV19,TRBD2,NA,CASSTTSGGFSYEQYF,TGTGCCAGTAGTACAACTAGCGGGGGTTTCTCCTACGAGCAGTACTTC
TRBJ2-4,TRBV7-9,TRBD2,NA,CASSPGLAGAKNIQYF,TGTGCCAGCAGCCCGGGACTAGCGGGAGCCAAAAACATTCAGTACTTC
TRBJ1-1,TRBV5-4,TRBD1,NA,CASSLGQRNTEAFF,TGTGCCAGCAGCCTGGGACAGAGAAACACTGAAGCTTTCTTT
TRBJ2-3,TRBV29-1,TRBD2,NA,CSVAGTSGRSGDTQYF,TGCAGCGTTGCCGGGACTAGCGGCCGTAGCGGAGATACGCAGTATTTT
TRBJ2-2,TRBV27,NA,NA,CASSLFGVGELFF,TGTGCCAGCAGTTTATTCGGGGTGGGGGAGCTGTTTTTT
TRBJ1-5,TRBV19,TRBD1,NA,CATATGSGNQPQHF,TGTGCCACTGCGACAGGGAGTGGCAATCAGCCCCAGCATTTT
TRBJ2-5,TRBV19,NA,NA,CASSRIRQASSEETQYF,TGTGCCAGCAGCCGCATAAGACAGGCCTCCTCGGAGGAGACCCAGTACTTC
TRBJ1-4,TRBV19,NA,NA,CASRDVVENEKLFF,TGTGCCAGTCGGGATGTGGTTGAGAATGAAAAACTGTTTTTT
TRBJ1-2,TRBV5-4,NA,NA,CASSLAGSHLFGYTF,TGTGCCAGCAGTCTTGCCGGGTCACACCTTTTTGGCTACACCTTC
TRBJ2-6,TRBV5-1,TRBD1,NA,CASSRGQGALSGANVLTF,TGCGCCAGCAGCCGGGGACAGGGGGCCCTCTCTGGGGCCAACGTCCTGACTTTC
TRBJ1-1,TRBV19,NA,NA,CASSMQGITEAFF,TGTGCCAGTAGTATGCAGGGTATCACTGAAGCTTTCTTT
TRBJ1-3,TRBV10-2,NA,few,CASSGFVAGLNTIYF,TGCGCCAGCAGTGGGTTTGTGGCAGGGCTAAACACCATATATTTT
TRBJ2-5,TRBV11-3,TRBD1,NA,CASRVTGMSGGTQYF,TGTGCCAGCAGAGTGACAGGGATGTCAGGCGGGACCCAGTACTTC
TRBJ2-5,TRBV18,NA,NA,CASSLQETQYF,TGTGCCAGCTCCCTACAAGAGACCCAGTACTTC
TRBJ1-5,TRBV7-2,NA,NA,CASSLVAGDQPQHF,TGTGCCAGCAGCTTAGTGGCAGGGGATCAGCCCCAGCATTTT
TRBJ2-1,TRBV2,NA,NA,CASALGSYNEQFF,TGTGCCAGCGCACTTGGCTCCTACAATGAGCAGTTCTTC
TRBJ2-3,TRBV5-6,NA,NA,CASSLRGYSGDTQYF,TGTGCCAGCAGCCTACGCGGGTACAGTGGAGATACGCAGTATTTT
TRBJ1-2,TRBV28,NA,few,CASSGANNGYTF,TGTGCCAGCAGTGGGGCGAACAATGGCTACACCTTC
TRBJ2-1,TRBV9,TRBD2,NA,CASSPRGGAHNEQFF,TGTGCCAGCAGCCCCCGCGGGGGGGCCCACAATGAGCAGTTCTTC
TRBJ2-2,TRBV7-2,NA,few,CASSLVANTGELFF,TGTGCCAGCAGCTTAGTAGCGAACACCGGGGAGCTGTTTTTT